This T cell receptor (beta chain) was documented in a study of vaccination and CD4 T cells after COVID-19. The germline V gene encodes CDR1 LNHDA and CDR2 SQIVND (reference sequence). J gave up 0 bases and V 9 bases, and 11 bases lay outside the gene matches. The CDR3 contains 17 residues. The Oncomine TCR Beta short-read assay was applied to DNA of cultured CD4+ T cells. TCRdb re-called the PCR reads with MiXCR, one entry per CDR3 protein. The sample holds 15,000 to 20,000 distinct CDR3 sequences, about half seen once. Sample treatment: roughly ten-day PBMC culture with coronavirus spike peptide pools or control peptides (ViraFEST assay). Spanning March to December 2020, the positive PCR dates came before US Alpha, Beta and Delta variants. On this clonotype: Its specificity is not known.

The sample consisted of CD4+ T cells from blood, cultured in vitro, taken before SARS-CoV-2 vaccination. The TCR comes from a human donor who had recovered from COVID-19. The chain links TRBV19 to TRBJ2-6, with 7 bases aligning to TRBD1. The CDR3: CASFSGTEDSGANVLTF. CDR3 DNA sequence: TGTGCCAGCTTTTCCGGGACAGAAGACTCTGGGGCCAACGTCCTGACTTTC.